This T cell receptor beta chain stems from a study of CD8+ T cells in alopecia areata. Findings and caveats of the study: In scalp, tofacitinib significantly decreased clonality and expanded CD8+ clones among the top 100.

Regarding this clone: Antigen unknown.

cDNA prepared by RNA extraction and subsequent reverse transcription served as the template for sequencing. The method was immunoSEQ multiplex PCR; TCRdb's version includes in-frame clones alone and lacks a portion of them. Of under 250,000 clones in the sample, 66% were seen once. Treatment meaning: oral pan-JAK inhibitor, 5-10 mg twice daily. Patients with alopecia areata provided lesional scalp punch biopsies as well as peripheral blood. CDR1 is SGDLS and CDR2 is YYNGEE in the germline V gene. The CDR3 spans 14 residues. V lost 3 bases, J lost 7 bases, and 17 bases lay in between. This clonotype originated in a human donor with alopecia areata. The chain combines TRBV9 with TRBJ2-7; D unresolved. The starting material was CD4+ T cells sorted from blood, obtained between weeks 43 and 45, from a patient treated with tofacitinib. The CDR3 DNA reads TGTGCCAGCAGCGGAGGAAAGGAGCGACAAGAGCAGTACTTC. Amino acids: CASSGGKERQEQYF.